Included here is one T cell receptor (beta chain) sequence, with context. Its target is not known. The CDR3 has 13 residues. The V gene's germline CDR1 is SQVTM and CDR2 ANQGSEA. Trimming stripped 6 bases from V and 6 bases from J, with 15 bases between. Sequencing libraries for TCR beta were prepared with iRepertoire HTBI primers and Arm-PCR of CDR3 regions. TCRdb re-called the multiplex PCR reads through MiXCR, storing one row per CDR3 protein. The data show around 250,000 distinct CDR3 sequences, around 18% seen once. The record originates from a study of regulatory T cells in long-lasting Graves disease. Whole-study context: Graves' cases, newly diagnosed, had used antithyroid drugs under 3 months. Study outcomes and limitations: Whereas 966 public clonotypes were shared by new patients, persistent patients shared more, at around 2,700.

Noted time point: newly diagnosed GD, antithyroid drugs for less than 3 months. The TCR library used RNA extracted from PBMCs. In this cohort, patients came from an endocrinology department located in Xi'an, China. The receptor comes from a female donor with Graves disease. The V and J genes are TRBV29-1 and TRBJ2-1; D possibly corresponds to TRBD1 (5 bases). The sequencing used peripheral blood mononuclear cells (PBMCs), collected at new diagnosis, from a patient treated with antithyroid drugs. The CDR3 nucleotides read TGCAGCGTGCACTTAGGACACTCCAATGAGCAGTTCTTC. Protein product: CSVHLGHSNEQFF.